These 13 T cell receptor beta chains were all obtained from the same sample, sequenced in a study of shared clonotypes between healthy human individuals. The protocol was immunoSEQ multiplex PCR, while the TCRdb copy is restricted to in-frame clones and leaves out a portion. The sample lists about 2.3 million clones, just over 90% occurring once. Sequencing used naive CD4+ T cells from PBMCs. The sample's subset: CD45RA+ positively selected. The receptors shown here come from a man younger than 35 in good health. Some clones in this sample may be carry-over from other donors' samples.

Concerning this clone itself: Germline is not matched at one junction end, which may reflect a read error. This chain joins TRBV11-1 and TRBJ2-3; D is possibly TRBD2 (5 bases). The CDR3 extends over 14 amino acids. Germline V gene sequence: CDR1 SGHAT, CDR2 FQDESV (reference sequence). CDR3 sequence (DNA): TGTGCCAGCAGCCTAGCCTCGGGCACAGATACGCAGTATTTT. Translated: CASSLASGTDTQYF.

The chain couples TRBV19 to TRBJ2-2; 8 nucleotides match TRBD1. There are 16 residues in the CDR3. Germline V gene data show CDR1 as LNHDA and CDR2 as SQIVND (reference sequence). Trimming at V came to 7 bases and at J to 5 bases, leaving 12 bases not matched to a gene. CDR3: CASTRTGGGYTGELFF. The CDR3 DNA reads TGTGCCAGTACCCGCACAGGGGGTGGCTATACCGGGGAGCTGTTTTTT.

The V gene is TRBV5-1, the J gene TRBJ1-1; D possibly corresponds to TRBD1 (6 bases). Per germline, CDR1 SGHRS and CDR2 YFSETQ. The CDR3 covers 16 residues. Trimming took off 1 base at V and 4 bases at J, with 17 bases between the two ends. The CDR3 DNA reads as TGCGCCAGCAGCTTGAGCTCCTGGGGGGGGCTCACTGAAGCTTTCTTT. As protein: CASSLSSWGGLTEAFF. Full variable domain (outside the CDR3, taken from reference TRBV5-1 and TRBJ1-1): KAGVTQTPRYLIKTRGQQVTLSCSPISGHRSVSWYQQTPGQGLQFLFEYFSETQRNKGNFPGRFSGRQFSNSRSEMNVSTLELGDSALYLCASSLSSWGGLTEAFFGQGTRLTVV.

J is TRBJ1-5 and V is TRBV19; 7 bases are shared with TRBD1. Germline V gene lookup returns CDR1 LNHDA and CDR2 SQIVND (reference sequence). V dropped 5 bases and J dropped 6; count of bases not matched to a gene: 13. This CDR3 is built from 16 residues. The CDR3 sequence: CASSQSQGGAGQPQHF. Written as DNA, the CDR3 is TGTGCCAGTAGTCAGTCCCAGGGGGGCGCGGGTCAGCCCCAGCATTTT.

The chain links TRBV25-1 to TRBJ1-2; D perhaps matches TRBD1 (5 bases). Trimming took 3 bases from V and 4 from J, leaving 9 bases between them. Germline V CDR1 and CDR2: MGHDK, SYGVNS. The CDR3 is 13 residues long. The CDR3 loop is CASSDGARYGYTF. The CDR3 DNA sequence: TGTGCCAGCAGTGATGGGGCCCGCTATGGCTACACCTTC.

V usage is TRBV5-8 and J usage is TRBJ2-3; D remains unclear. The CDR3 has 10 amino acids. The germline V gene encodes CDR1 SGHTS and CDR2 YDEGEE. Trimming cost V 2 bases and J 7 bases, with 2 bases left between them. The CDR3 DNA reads TGTGCCAGCAGCTTAAATACGCAGTATTTT. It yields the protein CASSLNTQYF. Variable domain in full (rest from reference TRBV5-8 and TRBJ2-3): EAGVTQSPTHLIKTRGQQATLRCSPISGHTSVYWYQQALGLGLQFLLWYDEGEERNRGNFPPRFSGRQFPNYSSELNVNALELEDSALYLCASSLNTQYFGPGTRLTVL.

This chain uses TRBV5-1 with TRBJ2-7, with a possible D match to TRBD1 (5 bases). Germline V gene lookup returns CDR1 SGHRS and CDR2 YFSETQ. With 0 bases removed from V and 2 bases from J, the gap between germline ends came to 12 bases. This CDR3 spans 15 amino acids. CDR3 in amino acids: CASSLEPQAPYEQYF. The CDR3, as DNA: TGCGCCAGCAGCTTGGAACCACAGGCTCCCTACGAGCAGTACTTC.

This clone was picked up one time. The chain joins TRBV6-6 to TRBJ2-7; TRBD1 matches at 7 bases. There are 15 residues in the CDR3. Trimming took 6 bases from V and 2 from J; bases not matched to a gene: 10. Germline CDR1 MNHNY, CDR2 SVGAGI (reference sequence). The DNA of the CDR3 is TGTGCCAGCAGACATGACCGGGACAGTCCCTACGAGCAGTACTTC. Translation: CASRHDRDSPYEQYF.

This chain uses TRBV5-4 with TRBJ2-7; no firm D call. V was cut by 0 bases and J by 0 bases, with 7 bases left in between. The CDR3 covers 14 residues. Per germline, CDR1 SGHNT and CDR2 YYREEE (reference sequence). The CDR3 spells CASSLDQASYEQYF. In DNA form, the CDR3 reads TGTGCCAGCAGCTTGGACCAGGCCTCCTACGAGCAGTACTTC.

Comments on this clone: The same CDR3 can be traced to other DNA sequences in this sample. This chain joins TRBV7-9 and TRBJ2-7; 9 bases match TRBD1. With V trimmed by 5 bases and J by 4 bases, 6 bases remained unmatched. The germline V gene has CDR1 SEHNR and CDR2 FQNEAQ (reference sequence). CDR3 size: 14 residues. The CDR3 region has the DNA TGTGCCAGCAGCAGAGACAGGGGGATTTACGAGCAGTACTTC. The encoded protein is CASSRDRGIYEQYF.

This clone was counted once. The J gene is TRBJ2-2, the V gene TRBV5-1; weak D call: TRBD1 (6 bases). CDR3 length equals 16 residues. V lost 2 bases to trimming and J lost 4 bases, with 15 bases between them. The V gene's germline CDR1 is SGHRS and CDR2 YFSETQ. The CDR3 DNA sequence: TGCGCCAGCAGCTTTATGAACCGGGACACCACCGGGGAGCTGTTTTTT. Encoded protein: CASSFMNRDTTGELFF.

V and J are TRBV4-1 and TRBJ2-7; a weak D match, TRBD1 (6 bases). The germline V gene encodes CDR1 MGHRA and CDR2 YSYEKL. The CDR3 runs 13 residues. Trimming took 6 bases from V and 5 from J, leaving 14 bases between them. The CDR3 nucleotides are TGCGCCAGCAGTAACCGGGACATCGACGAGCAGTACTTC. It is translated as CASSNRDIDEQYF.

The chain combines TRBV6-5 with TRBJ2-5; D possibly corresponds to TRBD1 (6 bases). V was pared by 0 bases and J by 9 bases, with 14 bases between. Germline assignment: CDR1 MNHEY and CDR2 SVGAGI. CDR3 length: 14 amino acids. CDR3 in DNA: TGTGCCAGCAGTTACTCGAGGGGGTCCGAGGCCCAGTACTTC. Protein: CASSYSRGSEAQYF.